These T cell receptor beta chains were read from a single sample in a study of early T cells in non-severe SARS-CoV-2 infection. TCRdb reanalysed the 5' RACE reads using MiXCR and keeps one entry per CDR3 protein. Among tens of thousands of distinct CDR3 sequences, 4.8% were seen once, and the ten largest hold 5% to 7.5%. Sequences were obtained from whole blood. Every receptor here comes from an adult who was a healthcare worker with PCR-confirmed SARS-CoV-2 infection or an uninfected control (not recorded which). Each CDR3 is given with its conserved first and last residue. D genes are given only for firm matches. Clone size, where shown, is once, few, many, or a class for clones that have expanded.

clone size | D gene | J gene | V gene | CDR3 protein | CDR3 DNA
few | - | TRBJ1-6 | TRBV12-2 | CASRPRTGIYNSPLHF | TGTGCAAGTCGCCCACGGACAGGGATCTATAATTCACCCCTCCACTTT
many | - | TRBJ1-5 | TRBV4-1 | CASSQVRNQPQHF | TGCGCCAGCAGCCAAGTTCGCAATCAGCCCCAGCATTTT
- | TRBD1 | TRBJ1-4 | TRBV4-1 | CASSPDRGGGNYEKLFF | TGCGCCAGCAGCCCCGACAGGGGGGGAGGGAATTATGAAAAACTGTTTTTT
few | - | TRBJ2-1 | TRBV14 | CASSQVAGGYNEQFF | TGTGCCAGCAGCCAGGTAGCAGGGGGGTACAATGAGCAGTTCTTC
many | - | TRBJ2-7 | TRBV6-5 | CASSSSHDYEQYF | TGTGCCAGCAGTTCCTCCCATGACTACGAGCAGTACTTC
many | TRBD2 | TRBJ2-5 | TRBV18 | CASSRGLAGPETQYF | TGTGCCAGCTCAAGGGGACTAGCGGGACCAGAGACCCAGTACTTC
many | - | TRBJ1-5 | TRBV12-3/TRBV12-4 | CASTLRRQFNQPQHF | TGTGCCAGCACCTTAAGAAGACAGTTCAATCAGCCCCAGCATTTT
many | - | TRBJ1-1 | TRBV12-3/TRBV12-4 | CASRGSGNTEAFF | TGTGCCAGCAGGGGCAGTGGGAACACTGAAGCTTTCTTT
many | - | TRBJ1-1 | TRBV19 | CASSIGGVANTEAFF | TGTGCCAGTAGTATAGGGGGCGTCGCGAACACTGAAGCTTTCTTT
few | TRBD1 | TRBJ1-2 | TRBV28 | CASIQSGGLNYGYTF | TGTGCCAGCATTCAGTCAGGGGGACTTAACTATGGCTACACCTTC
many | TRBD2 | TRBJ2-1 | TRBV11-3 | CASSRLAGGLNEQFF | TGTGCCAGCAGCCGACTAGCGGGGGGACTCAATGAGCAGTTCTTC
many | - | TRBJ2-4 | TRBV5-1 | CASRAGDIQYF | TGCGCCAGCAGGGCAGGGGACATTCAGTACTTC
few | - | TRBJ2-7 | TRBV27 | CASSPMGPLGEQYF | TGTGCCAGCAGTCCCATGGGCCCGTTGGGCGAGCAGTACTTC
- | - | TRBJ2-7 | TRBV5-4 | CASSWTIWDEQYF | TGTGCCAGCAGTTGGACAATCTGGGACGAGCAGTACTTC
many | - | TRBJ2-1 | TRBV19 | CASSIGRYNEQFF | TGTGCCAGTAGTATAGGGCGGTACAATGAGCAGTTCTTC
many | TRBD1 | TRBJ1-2 | TRBV30 | CAWSLGQGAPGYGYTF | TGTGCCTGGAGCCTAGGACAGGGGGCGCCTGGCTATGGCTACACCTTC
- | - | TRBJ2-7 | TRBV7-9 | CASSLAGVSYEQYF | TGTGCCAGCAGCTTGGCAGGGGTTTCCTACGAGCAGTACTTC
many | TRBD2 | TRBJ2-3 | TRBV19 | CASSPRTSGATDTQYF | TGTGCCAGTAGTCCCCGGACTAGCGGGGCCACAGATACGCAGTATTTT
many | - | TRBJ1-2 | TRBV5-6 | CASSLGGANYGYTF | TGTGCCAGCAGCTTGGGGGGAGCTAACTATGGCTACACCTTC
many | - | TRBJ2-6 | TRBV7-3 | CASSSWALSGANVLTF | TGTGCCAGCTCAAGCTGGGCGCTCTCTGGGGCCAACGTCCTGACTTTC
many | - | TRBJ1-3 | TRBV3-1 | CASSQQGSGNTIYF | TGTGCCAGCAGCCAACAGGGATCCGGAAACACCATATATTTT
- | TRBD1 | TRBJ2-7 | TRBV18 | CASPGTGGDEQYF | TGTGCCAGCCCCGGGACAGGGGGCGACGAGCAGTACTTC
- | TRBD2 | TRBJ2-1 | TRBV20-1 | CSARDQKSGGASKQFF | TGCAGTGCTAGAGATCAAAAGAGCGGGGGGGCCTCGAAGCAGTTCTTC
- | - | TRBJ1-1 | TRBV11-2 | CASSLGSHTEAFF | TGTGCCAGCAGCTTAGGCAGTCACACTGAAGCTTTCTTT
many | - | TRBJ1-3 | TRBV30 | CAWNPSFGNTIYF | TGTGCCTGGAATCCTAGTTTTGGAAACACCATATATTTT